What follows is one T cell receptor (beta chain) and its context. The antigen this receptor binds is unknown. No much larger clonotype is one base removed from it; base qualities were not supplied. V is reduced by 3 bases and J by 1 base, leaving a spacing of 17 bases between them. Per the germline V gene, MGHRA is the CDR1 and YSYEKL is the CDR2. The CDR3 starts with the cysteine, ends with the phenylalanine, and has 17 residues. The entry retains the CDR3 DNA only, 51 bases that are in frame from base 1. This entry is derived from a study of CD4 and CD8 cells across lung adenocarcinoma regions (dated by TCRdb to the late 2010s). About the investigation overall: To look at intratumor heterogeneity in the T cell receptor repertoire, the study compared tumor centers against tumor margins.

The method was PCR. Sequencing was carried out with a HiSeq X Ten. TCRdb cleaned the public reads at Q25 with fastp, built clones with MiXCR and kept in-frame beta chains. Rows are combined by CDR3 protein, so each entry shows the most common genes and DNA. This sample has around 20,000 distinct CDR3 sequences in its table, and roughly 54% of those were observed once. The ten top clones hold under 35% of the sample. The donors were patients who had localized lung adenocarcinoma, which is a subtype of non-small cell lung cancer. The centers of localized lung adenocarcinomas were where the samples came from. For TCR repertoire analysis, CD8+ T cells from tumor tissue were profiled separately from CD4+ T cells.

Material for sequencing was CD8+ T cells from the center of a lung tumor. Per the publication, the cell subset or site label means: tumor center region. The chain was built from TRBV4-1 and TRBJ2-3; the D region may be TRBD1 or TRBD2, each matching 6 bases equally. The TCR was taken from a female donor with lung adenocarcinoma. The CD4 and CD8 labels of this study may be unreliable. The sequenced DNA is TGCGCCAGCAGCCACGAGGGGGGTGCTTCTCGCACAGATACGCAGTATTTT. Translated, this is CASSHEGGASRTDTQYF.